The 4 T cell receptor beta chains listed next were all sequenced from one sample in a study of shared clonotypes between healthy human individuals. Sequencing was performed with immunoSEQ multiplex PCR; in TCRdb, only in-frame clones are kept and a portion is missing. This sample yields some 1 million clones, of which about 75% are seen a single time; about 1.5% belongs to the top ten. The sequenced sample was memory CD4+ T cells sorted from blood. Subset of the sample: CD45RA-negative fraction. The receptors stem from a man aged 18 to 30 in good health.

The chain links TRBV7-9 to TRBJ2-1; D uncertain. In germline, CDR1 is SEHNR, CDR2 FQNEAQ (reference sequence). The CDR3 has 12 amino acids. Deletions cut 5 bases from V and 9 bases from J, with 11 bases between. The CDR3 bases are TGTGCCAGCAGCCCTTCGGGCGGTGAGCAGTTCTTC. Its protein is CASSPSGGEQFF.

The rearrangement joins TRBV4-1 to TRBJ2-6, with a weak D call TRBD1 (5 bases). Per germline, CDR1 MGHRA and CDR2 YSYEKL. This CDR3 region has 13 residues. V was clipped by 6 bases and J by 2 bases, with 5 bases between them. The CDR3 loop reads CASRGPGANVLTF. The CDR3 region has the DNA TGCGCCAGCAGGGGGCCTGGGGCCAACGTCCTGACTTTC.

V usage is TRBV7-9 and J usage is TRBJ1-1; 9 bases agree with TRBD1. Per the germline V gene, CDR1 is SEHNR and CDR2 is FQNEAQ (reference sequence). V dropped 0 bases and J dropped 4; count of bases not matched to a gene: 6. The CDR3 is 16 residues long. In DNA, the CDR3 is TGTGCCAGCAGCTTAGCGGACAGGGGAAGCGCCACTGAAGCTTTCTTT. It translates to CASSLADRGSATEAFF.

This clone was detected a few times. The CDR3 nucleotides are TGTGCCAGCAGGACGTATCTGGTGGGTGGCAATCAGCCCCAGCATTTT. Its protein product is CASRTYLVGGNQPQHF. This chain connects TRBV28 to TRBJ1-5; D not certain. The CDR3 sequence is 16 residues long. The germline CDR1 and CDR2 sequences are MDHEN and SYDVKM. Trimming left V 6 bases short and J 2 bases short, with 17 bases between.